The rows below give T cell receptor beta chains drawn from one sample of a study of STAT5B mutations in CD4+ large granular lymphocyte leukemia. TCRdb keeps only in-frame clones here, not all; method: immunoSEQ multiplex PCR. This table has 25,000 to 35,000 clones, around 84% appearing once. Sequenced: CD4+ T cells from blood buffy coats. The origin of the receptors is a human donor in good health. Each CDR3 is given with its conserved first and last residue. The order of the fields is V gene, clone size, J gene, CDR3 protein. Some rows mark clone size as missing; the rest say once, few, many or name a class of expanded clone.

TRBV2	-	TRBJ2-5	CASTLPGQPAETQYF
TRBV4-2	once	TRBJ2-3	CASSASGGADTQYF
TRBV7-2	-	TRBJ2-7	CASSLVPAGGPYEQYF
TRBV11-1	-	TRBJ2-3	CASSSGQGYTDTQYF
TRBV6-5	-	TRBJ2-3	CASGAGARLGTQYF
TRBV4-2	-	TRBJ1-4	CASSQNSGTEKLFF
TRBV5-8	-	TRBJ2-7	CASSLGYEQYF
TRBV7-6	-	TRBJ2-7	CASSYRDRASEQYF
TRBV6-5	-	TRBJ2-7	CASSYSWGQGYEQYF
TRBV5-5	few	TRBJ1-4	CASSLQGAQNEKLFF
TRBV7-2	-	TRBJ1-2	CASSLAEGGNYGYTF
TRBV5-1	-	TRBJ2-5	CASSLRTGQETQYF
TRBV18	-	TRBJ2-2	CASSENTGELFF
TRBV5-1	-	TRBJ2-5	CASRRDAVTQYF
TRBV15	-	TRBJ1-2	CATTESPRGGYTF
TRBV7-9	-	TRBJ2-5	CASSLVQGGLETQYF
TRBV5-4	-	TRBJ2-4	CASSLQGSIAKNIQYF
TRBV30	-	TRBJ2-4	CAWRTGGAKNIQYF
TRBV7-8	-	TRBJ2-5	CASSRGQPETQYF
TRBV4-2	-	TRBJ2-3	CASSQDGLAGEDTQYF
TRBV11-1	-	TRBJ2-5	CASSYPPGRDIQETQYF
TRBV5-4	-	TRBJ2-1	CASSLVSSGSPEQFF
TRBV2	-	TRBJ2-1	CASSERGGNEQFF
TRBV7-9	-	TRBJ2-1	CASSLTVSGLNEQFF
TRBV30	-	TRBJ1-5	CAWSRDSSNQPQHF
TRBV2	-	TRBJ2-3	CASSELLGTSTDTQYF
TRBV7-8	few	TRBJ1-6	CASSLADRNSPLHF
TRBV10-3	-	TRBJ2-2	CAISGGGTWAGELFF
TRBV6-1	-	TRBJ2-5	CASSPRAAGRETQYF
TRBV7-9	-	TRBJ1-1	CASSYSVNTEAFF
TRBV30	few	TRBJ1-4	CAWSVQGGEKLFF
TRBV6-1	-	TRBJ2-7	CASTRQGTNYEQYF
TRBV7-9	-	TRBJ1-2	CASSLGDGYTF
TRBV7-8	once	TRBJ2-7	CASSQGQPLEFYEQYF
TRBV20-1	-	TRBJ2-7	CRAGGPYEQYF
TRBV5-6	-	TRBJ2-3	CASSPRGSGGSLDTQYF
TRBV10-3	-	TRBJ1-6	CASTIQEPSSPLHF
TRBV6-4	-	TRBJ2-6	CASSDSAGSGANVLTF
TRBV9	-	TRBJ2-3	CASSVLTGVDTQYF
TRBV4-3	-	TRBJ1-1	CASSQERMNTEAFF
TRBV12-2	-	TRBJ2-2	CASRLGKGQSNTGELFF
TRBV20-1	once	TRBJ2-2	CILVCPGELFF
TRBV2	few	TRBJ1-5	CASSGGTGRYQPQHF
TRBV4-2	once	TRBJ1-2	CASSQERLNGVTF
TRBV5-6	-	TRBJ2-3	CASSLPSGHTDTQYF
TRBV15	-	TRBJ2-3	CATSRDEGSTDTQYF
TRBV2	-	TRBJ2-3	CASSEVLKGTDTQYF
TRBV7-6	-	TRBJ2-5	CASSLISDRGRETQYF
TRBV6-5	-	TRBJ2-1	CASHGAGHNEQFF
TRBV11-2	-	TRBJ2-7	CASSSLRDRSSEQYF
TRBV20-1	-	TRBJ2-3	CSLFLGDTQYF
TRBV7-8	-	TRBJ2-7	CASSLEVVRSYEQYF
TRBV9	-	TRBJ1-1	CASSTGQGAREAFF
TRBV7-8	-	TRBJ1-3	CASTLTGDSGNTIYF
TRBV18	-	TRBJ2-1	CASSLQGGTYNEQFF
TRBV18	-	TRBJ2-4	CASSHRSGIGINIQYF
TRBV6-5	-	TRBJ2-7	CASTRAADRGYEQYF
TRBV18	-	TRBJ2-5	CASSPLGHSQETQYF
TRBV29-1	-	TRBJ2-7	CSVTKPQPGTSGSYEQYF
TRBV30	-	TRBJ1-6	CAWSVAGQAIRPLHF